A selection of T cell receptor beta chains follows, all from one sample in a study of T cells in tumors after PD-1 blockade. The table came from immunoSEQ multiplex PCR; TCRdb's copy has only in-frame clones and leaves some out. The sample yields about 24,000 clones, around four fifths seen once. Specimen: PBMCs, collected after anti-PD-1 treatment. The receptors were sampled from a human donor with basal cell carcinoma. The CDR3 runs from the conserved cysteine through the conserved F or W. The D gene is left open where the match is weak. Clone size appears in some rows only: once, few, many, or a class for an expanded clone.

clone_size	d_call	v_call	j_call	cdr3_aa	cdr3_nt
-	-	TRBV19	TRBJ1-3	CASSPQGTGNTIYF	TGTGCCAGTAGCCCGCAGGGGACTGGAAACACCATATATTTT
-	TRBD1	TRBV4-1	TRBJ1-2	CASSQDEGADYGYTF	TGCGCCAGCAGCCAAGATGAGGGGGCTGACTATGGCTACACCTTC
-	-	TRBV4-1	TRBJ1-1	CASSREGQTNGLNTEAFF	TGCGCCAGCAGCCGGGAAGGACAGACAAATGGATTGAACACTGAAGCTTTCTTT
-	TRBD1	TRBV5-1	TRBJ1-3	CASSTGTGGERNTIYF	TGCGCCAGCAGCACCGGGACAGGGGGCGAGAGAAACACCATATATTTT
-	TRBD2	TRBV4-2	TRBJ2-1	CASSREAGGPYNEQFF	TGTGCCAGCAGCCGGGAGGCGGGGGGGCCCTACAATGAGCAGTTCTTC
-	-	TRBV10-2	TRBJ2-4	CASTRDRTVAKNIQYF	TGCGCCAGCACTCGGGACCGGACCGTAGCCAAAAACATTCAGTACTTC
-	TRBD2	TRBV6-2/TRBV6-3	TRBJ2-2	CASRYSGGRYTGELFF	TGTGCCAGCAGGTACAGCGGGGGGCGGTACACCGGGGAGCTGTTTTTT
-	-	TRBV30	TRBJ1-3	CAWSSHSGVAGNTIYF	TGTGCCTGGAGCTCCCATAGCGGGGTAGCGGGAAACACCATATATTTT
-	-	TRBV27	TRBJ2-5	CASSPRRAQGGRETQYF	TGTGCCAGCAGCCCGCGTAGGGCTCAGGGGGGACGGGAGACCCAGTACTTC
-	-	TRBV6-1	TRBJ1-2	CASSEQVKGWGGYTF	TGTGCCAGCAGTGAACAGGTTAAGGGATGGGGAGGCTACACCTTC
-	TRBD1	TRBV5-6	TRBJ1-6	CASSFGTANSPLHF	TGTGCCAGCAGCTTCGGGACAGCCAATTCACCCCTCCACTTT
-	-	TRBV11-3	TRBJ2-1	CASSPGAQGVNEQFF	TGTGCCAGCAGCCCAGGAGCCCAGGGTGTAAATGAGCAGTTCTTC
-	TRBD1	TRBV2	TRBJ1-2	CASSGLGQGAKGYTF	TGTGCCAGCAGTGGTCTGGGACAGGGGGCGAAGGGCTACACCTTC
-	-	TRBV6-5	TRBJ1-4	CASTAGGEKLFF	TGTGCCAGCACCGCCGGTGGGGAAAAACTGTTTTTT
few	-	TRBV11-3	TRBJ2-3	CASSLDSAGTDTQYF	TGTGCCAGCAGCTTAGATTCGGCAGGGACAGATACGCAGTATTTT
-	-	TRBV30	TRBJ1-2	CAWSGANYGYTF	TGTGCCTGGAGTGGGGCTAACTATGGCTACACCTTC
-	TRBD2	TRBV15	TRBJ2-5	CATTTGAGEEETQYF	TGTGCCACCACGACGGGAGCGGGGGAGGAAGAGACCCAGTACTTC
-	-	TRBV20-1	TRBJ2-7	CSATPLGEQYF	TGCAGTGCCACTCCCCTGGGCGAGCAGTACTTC
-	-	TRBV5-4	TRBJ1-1	CASSFRGRNTEAFF	TGTGCCAGCAGCTTCCGGGGGAGGAACACTGAAGCTTTCTTT
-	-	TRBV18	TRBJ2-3	CASSRHLGRQHSTDTQYF	TGTGCCAGCTCACGGCATTTGGGTCGGCAGCATAGCACAGATACGCAGTATTTT
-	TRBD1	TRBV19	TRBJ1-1	CASRPTGDGTEAFF	TGTGCCAGTAGGCCCACAGGGGACGGAACTGAAGCTTTCTTT
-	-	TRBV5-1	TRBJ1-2	CASSSTGILYGYTF	TGCGCCAGCAGCTCAACGGGAATACTATATGGCTACACCTTC
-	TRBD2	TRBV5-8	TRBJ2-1	CASSFTSGGASSYNEQFF	TGTGCCAGCAGCTTTACTAGCGGGGGGGCCAGCTCCTACAATGAGCAGTTCTTC
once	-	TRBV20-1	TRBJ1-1	CSALRGQAFF	TGCAGTGCTCTTAGGGGTCAAGCTTTCTTT
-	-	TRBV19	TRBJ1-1	CASRWTEDTEAFF	TGTGCCAGTAGATGGACAGAGGACACTGAAGCTTTCTTT
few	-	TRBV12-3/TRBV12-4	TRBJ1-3	CASSFEGGNTIYF	TGTGCCAGCAGTTTTGAGGGTGGAAACACCATATATTTT
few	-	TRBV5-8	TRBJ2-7	CASSLGWVEQYF	TGTGCCAGCAGCTTGGGCTGGGTCGAGCAGTACTTC
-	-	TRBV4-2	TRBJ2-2	CASSHTGTVNTGELFF	TGTGCCAGCAGCCATACCGGGACGGTGAACACCGGGGAGCTGTTTTTT
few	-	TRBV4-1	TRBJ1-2	CASSQDRAGAQDYGYTF	TGCGCCAGCAGCCAAGATAGGGCAGGGGCTCAAGACTATGGCTACACCTTC
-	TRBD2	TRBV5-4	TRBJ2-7	CASSDSGGSYEQYF	TGTGCCAGCAGCGATAGCGGGGGGTCCTACGAGCAGTACTTC
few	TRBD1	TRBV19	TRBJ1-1	CASENRDRAPRTEAFF	TGTGCCAGCGAGAACCGGGACAGGGCACCGAGAACTGAAGCTTTCTTT
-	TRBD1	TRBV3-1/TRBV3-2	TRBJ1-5	CASSSDRVQPQHF	TGTGCCAGCAGTTCCGACAGGGTTCAGCCCCAGCATTTT
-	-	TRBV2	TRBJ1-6	CASRSVGSYNSPLHF	TGTGCCAGCAGATCGGTGGGCTCCTATAATTCACCCCTCCACTTT
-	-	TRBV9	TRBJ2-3	CASSVGGVSHTQYF	TGTGCCAGCAGCGTAGGGGGGGTTTCACATACGCAGTATTTT
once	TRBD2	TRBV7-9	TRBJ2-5	CASSPLSGGALYETQYF	TGTGCCAGCAGCCCGTTAAGCGGGGGGGCCCTTTACGAGACCCAGTACTTC
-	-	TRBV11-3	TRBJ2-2	CASSLESGAGTGELFF	TGTGCCAGCAGCTTAGAATCGGGGGCCGGCACCGGGGAGCTGTTTTTT
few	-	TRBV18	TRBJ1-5	CASSQGPSEPQHF	TGTGCCAGCTCACAAGGGCCGTCAGAGCCCCAGCATTTT
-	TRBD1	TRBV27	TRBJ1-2	CASSKIWDRGTNYGYTF	TGTGCCAGCAGTAAAATATGGGACAGGGGGACTAACTATGGCTACACCTTC
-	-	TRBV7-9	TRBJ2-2	CASSQTETATGELFF	TGTGCCAGCAGTCAGACGGAGACAGCCACCGGGGAGCTGTTTTTT
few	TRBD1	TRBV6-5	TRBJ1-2	CASRRTGEGYTF	TGTGCCAGCAGGCGGACAGGGGAAGGCTACACCTTC
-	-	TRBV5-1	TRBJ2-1	CASSLGGTWSYNEQFF	TGCGCCAGCAGCTTGGGAGGGACGTGGTCCTACAATGAGCAGTTCTTC
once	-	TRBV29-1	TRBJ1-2	CSVVVGVRGYTF	TGCAGCGTTGTTGTAGGGGTGCGTGGCTACACCTTC